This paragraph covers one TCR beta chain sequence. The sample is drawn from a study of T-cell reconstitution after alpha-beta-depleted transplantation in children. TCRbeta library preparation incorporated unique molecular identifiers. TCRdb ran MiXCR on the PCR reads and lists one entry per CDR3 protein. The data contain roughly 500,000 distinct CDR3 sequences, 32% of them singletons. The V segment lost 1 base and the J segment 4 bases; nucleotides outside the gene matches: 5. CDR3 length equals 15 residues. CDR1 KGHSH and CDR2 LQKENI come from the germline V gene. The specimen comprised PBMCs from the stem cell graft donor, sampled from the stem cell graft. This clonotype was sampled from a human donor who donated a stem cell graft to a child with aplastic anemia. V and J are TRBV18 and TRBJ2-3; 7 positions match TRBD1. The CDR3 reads CASSPRTGNPDTQYF. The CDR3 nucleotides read TGTGCCAGCTCACCACGGACAGGCAACCCAGATACGCAGTATTTT.